This T cell receptor (beta chain) derives from a study of cytomegalovirus exposure and HLA in healthy donors. Study-level background: Genetic ancestry analysis placed about 80% of the 398 donors that were genotyped in the Caucasian-associated cluster.

Study-wide points: Presence/absence analyses treated sequencing depth as roughly uniform across donors. A later analysis linked a missense DCLRE1C variant to TCR beta V- and J-gene trimming.

The V gene lost 5 bases and the J gene lost 0 bases, with 5 bases spanning the gap. The CDR3 spans 12 residues. The V gene's germline CDR1 is SGHAT and CDR2 FQNNGV. 60 Vbeta and 13 Jbeta primers were used in PCR. Sequenced by immunoSEQ multiplex PCR; TCRdb stores in-frame clones only, minus some. The sample includes approximately 95,000 clones, under 85% of them seen just once. As regards this clone: Its specificity is unknown.

This chain connects TRBV11-2 to TRBJ2-7; D call uncertain. The origin of this receptor is a woman aged 40 to 49 in good health and CMV-seropositive. The sample taken for sequencing was PBMCs. CDR3 sequence reads: CASSANSYEQYF. CDR3 coding DNA: TGTGCCAGCAGCGCGAACTCCTACGAGCAGTACTTC.